The source of this T cell receptor beta chain is a study of cytomegalovirus exposure and HLA in healthy donors. PCR involved 60 Vbeta and 13 Jbeta primers. The assay was immunoSEQ multiplex PCR, and TCRdb's table has in-frame clones only and misses some. The sample has over 100,000 clones, around 77% seen once; the top ten hold 5.3%. This clone was seen once. Its cognate antigen is unknown. Overall study findings and caveats: About 87% or about 30% of the time was how often most TCR beta V segments were productive, according to an earlier analysis.

Per germline, CDR1 SGHRS and CDR2 YFSETQ. Trimming left V 0 bases short and J 9 bases short, with 10 bases between. The CDR3 totals 13 residues. Although they were nominally healthy when sampled, donors likely had unrecorded immune exposures. Input material: PBMCs. This clonotype originated in a man between 25 and 39 years old in good health and CMV-seronegative. The chain recombines TRBV5-1 with TRBJ2-1, with unresolved D. The CDR3 loop is CASSLDLAGEQFF. CDR3 DNA: TGCGCCAGCAGCTTGGACCTTGCAGGTGAGCAGTTCTTC.